This passage covers 8 T cell receptor beta chains from one sample sequenced in a study of CD8+CD57+ T cells in acquired aplastic anemia. Profiles of TCR beta VDJ and CDR3 were generated from a genomic DNA template. TCRdb reprocessed the reads via MiXCR and lists one record per CDR3 protein. The sample has 110,000 or so distinct CDR3 sequences; 55% to 60% are singletons. Selection for sequencing was limited to patients who had shown CD8+CD57+ cell expansion by flow cytometry. Sequences were obtained from sorted CD4+, CD8+, or CD8+CD57+ T cells (not recorded which) from PBMCs. These TCRs come from a human donor with aplastic anemia.

In this sample, this clonotype turned up many times. The genes are TRBV24-1 and TRBJ2-2; 8 bases line up with TRBD1. CDR3 length equals 16 residues. Germline CDR1 reads KGHDR; CDR2 reads SFDVKD. J was trimmed by 3 bases and V by 4 bases; bases with no gene match: 6. The CDR3 region is CATSESTGEDTGELFF. The CDR3 nucleotides are TGTGCCACCAGTGAGTCGACAGGGGAGGACACCGGGGAGCTGTTTTTT.

This clonotype was recorded many times. The chain employs TRBV15 and TRBJ1-1, with TRBD1 matching 12 bases. The CDR3 spans 16 residues. Germline values: CDR1 LNHNV, CDR2 YYDKDF (reference sequence). V trimming: 1 base; J trimming: 4 bases; junction bases outside the gene matches: 4. The CDR3 is CATSRGPGQGATEAFF. For the CDR3, the DNA is TGTGCCACCAGCAGAGGGCCGGGACAGGGGGCCACTGAAGCTTTCTTT.

This rearrangement joins TRBV2 to TRBJ1-6; the D gene is possibly TRBD1 (6 bases). This CDR3 has 15 amino acids. Germline V gene sequence: CDR1 SNHLY, CDR2 FYNNEI. The V gene lost 7 bases and the J gene lost 6 bases, with 16 bases spanning the gap. CDR3 nucleotide sequence: TGTGCCAGCATCACTTGGGGGCGAACTAATTCACCCCTCCACTTT. It translates to CASITWGRTNSPLHF.

The rearrangement links TRBV7-8 to TRBJ2-5; 15 positions agree with TRBD2. V lost 5 bases, J lost 1 base, and 2 bases stayed unmatched. Per germline, CDR1 SGHVS and CDR2 FQNEAQ. The CDR3 has 16 residues. The chain's CDR3 is CASSLGLAGGQETQYF. The CDR3 DNA reads as TGTGCCAGCAGCCTGGGACTAGCGGGGGGCCAAGAGACCCAGTACTTC.

This chain joins TRBV5-6 and TRBJ1-2; a possible D gene is TRBD1 (6 bases). V was trimmed by 0 bases and J by 2 bases, leaving 20 bases between them. Germline assignment: CDR1 SGHDT and CDR2 YYEEEE. This CDR3 is 18 amino acids long. The CDR3 nucleotides read TGTGCCAGCAGCTTGGCCGTCAGGGGTTTGGCTGGGAACTATGGCTACACCTTC. Translating gives CASSLAVRGLAGNYGYTF.

This chain connects TRBV19 to TRBJ1-5; 8 positions agree with TRBD1. Germline trimming cut 6 bases from V and 3 bases from J; bases unmatched to any gene: 4. Germline V gene sequence: CDR1 LNHDA, CDR2 SQIVND (reference sequence). The CDR3 loop spans 14 amino acids. The DNA of the CDR3 is TGTGCCAGTAGGAAGACAGGGGACAATCAGCCCCAGCATTTT. Its protein product is CASRKTGDNQPQHF. Filled out from reference TRBV19 and TRBJ1-5, the complete variable domain reads DGGITQSPKYLFRKEGQNVTLSCEQNLNHDAMYWYRQDPGQGLRLIYYSQIVNDFQKGDIAEGYSVSREKKESFPLTVTSAQKNPTAFYLCASRKTGDNQPQHFGDGTRLSIL.

The chain uses TRBV15 and TRBJ2-7; 8 bases are shared with TRBD1. The CDR3 consists of 14 residues. After removal of 3 bases from V and 5 bases from J, the junction contained 6 bases not matched to a gene. CDR1 is LNHNV and CDR2 is YYDKDF in the germline V gene (reference sequence). The CDR3 is CATSRDRVMNEQYF. The CDR3 DNA sequence: TGTGCCACCAGCAGGGACAGGGTGATGAACGAGCAGTACTTC.

The chain couples TRBV12-5 to TRBJ2-2; D is undetermined. V was cut by 7 bases and J by 6 bases, with 9 bases left in between. Germline V gene sequence: CDR1 LGHNT, CDR2 FRNRAP. This CDR3 has 12 amino acids. In DNA, the CDR3 is TGTGCTAGTGCTGTGGGGTCCGGGGAGCTGTTTTTT. Protein product: CASAVGSGELFF. The full variable domain, its missing parts supplied by reference TRBV12-5 and TRBJ2-2, is DARVTQTPRHKVTEMGQEVTMRCQPILGHNTVFWYRQTMMQGLELLAYFRNRAPLDDSGMPKDRFSAEMPDATLATLKIQPSEPRDSAVYFCASAVGSGELFFGEGSRLTVL.